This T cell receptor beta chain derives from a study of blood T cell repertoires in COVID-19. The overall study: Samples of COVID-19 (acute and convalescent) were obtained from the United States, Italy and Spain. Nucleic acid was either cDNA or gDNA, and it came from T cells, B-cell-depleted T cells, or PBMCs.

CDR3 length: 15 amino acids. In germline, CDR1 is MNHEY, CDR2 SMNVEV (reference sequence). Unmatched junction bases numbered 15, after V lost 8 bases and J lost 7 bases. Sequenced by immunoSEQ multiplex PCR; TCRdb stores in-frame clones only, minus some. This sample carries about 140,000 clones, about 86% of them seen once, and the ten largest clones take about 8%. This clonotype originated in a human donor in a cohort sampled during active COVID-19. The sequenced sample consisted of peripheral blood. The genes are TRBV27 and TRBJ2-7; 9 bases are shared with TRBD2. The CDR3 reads CASWNSGGAPGEQYF. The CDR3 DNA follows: TGTGCCAGCTGGAATAGCGGGGGTGCCCCTGGGGAGCAGTACTTC.